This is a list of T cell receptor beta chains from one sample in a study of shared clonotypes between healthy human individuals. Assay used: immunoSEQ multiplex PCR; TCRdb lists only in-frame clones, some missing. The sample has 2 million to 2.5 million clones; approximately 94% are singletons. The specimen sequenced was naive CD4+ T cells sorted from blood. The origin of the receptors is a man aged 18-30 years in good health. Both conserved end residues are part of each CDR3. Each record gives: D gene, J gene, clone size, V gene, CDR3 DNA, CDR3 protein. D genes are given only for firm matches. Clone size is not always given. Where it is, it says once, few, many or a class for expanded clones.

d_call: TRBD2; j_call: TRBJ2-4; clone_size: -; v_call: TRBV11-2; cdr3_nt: TGTGCCAGCAGCTTAGCGGGAGGGCTTGGGAACATTCAGTACTTC; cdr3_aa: CASSLAGGLGNIQYF
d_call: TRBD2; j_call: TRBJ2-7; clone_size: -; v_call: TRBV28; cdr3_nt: TGTGCCAGCAGTGAGTCTAGCGGGGGGAAGTACGAGCAGTACTTC; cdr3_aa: CASSESSGGKYEQYF
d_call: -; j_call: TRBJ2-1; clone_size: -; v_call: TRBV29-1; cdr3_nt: TGCAGCGTTGAAGAATCCCTGGGGCTCGAGCAGTTCTTC; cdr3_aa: CSVEESLGLEQFF
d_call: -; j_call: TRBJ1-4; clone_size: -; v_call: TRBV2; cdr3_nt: TGTGCCAGCAGTCTGGAACATTCAACTAATGAAAAACTGTTTTTT; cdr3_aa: CASSLEHSTNEKLFF
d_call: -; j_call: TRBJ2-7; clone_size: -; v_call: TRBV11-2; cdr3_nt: TGTGCCAGCAGCTTTCTCGCGGAACCTTACGAGCAGTACTTC; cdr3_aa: CASSFLAEPYEQYF
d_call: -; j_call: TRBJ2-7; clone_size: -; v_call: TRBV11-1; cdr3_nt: TGTGCCAGCAGCTTGCGGACACGCCAGACCTACGAGCAGTACTTC; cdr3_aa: CASSLRTRQTYEQYF
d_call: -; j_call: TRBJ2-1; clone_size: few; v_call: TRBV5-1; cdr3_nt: TGCGCCAGCAGCCTCGCGGCTGGAAGCTCCTACAATGAGCAGTTCTTC; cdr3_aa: CASSLAAGSSYNEQFF
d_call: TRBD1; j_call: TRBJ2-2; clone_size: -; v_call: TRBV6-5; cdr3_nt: TGTGCCAGCAGTCGACAGGGGCAGAACACCGGGGAGCTGTTTTTT; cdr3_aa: CASSRQGQNTGELFF
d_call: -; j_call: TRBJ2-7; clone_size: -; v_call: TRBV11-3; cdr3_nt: TGTGCCAGCAGCTTAGGAACCAGAGACGAGCAGTACTTC; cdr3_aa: CASSLGTRDEQYF
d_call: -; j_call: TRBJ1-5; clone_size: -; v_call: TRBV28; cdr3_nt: TGTGCCAGCAGTTTAGTGGACCAGCCCCAGCATTTT; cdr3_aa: CASSLVDQPQHF
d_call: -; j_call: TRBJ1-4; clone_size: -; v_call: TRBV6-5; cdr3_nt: TGTGCCAGCAGTTACGCCCGGGAAAAACTGTTTTTT; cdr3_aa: CASSYAREKLFF
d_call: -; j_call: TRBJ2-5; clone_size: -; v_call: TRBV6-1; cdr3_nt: TGTGCCAGCAGTGTCATTGTAGAGACCCAGTACTTC; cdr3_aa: CASSVIVETQYF
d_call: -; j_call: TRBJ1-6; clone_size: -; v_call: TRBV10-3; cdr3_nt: TGTGCCATCAGTGCACAGGATTTGTATTCACCCCTCCACTTT; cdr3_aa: CAISAQDLYSPLHF
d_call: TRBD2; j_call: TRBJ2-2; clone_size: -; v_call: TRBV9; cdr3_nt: TGTGCCAGCAGCGTAGGAGGACTAGCGGGGGGCCGACCCACCGGGGAGCTGTTTTTT; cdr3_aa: CASSVGGLAGGRPTGELFF
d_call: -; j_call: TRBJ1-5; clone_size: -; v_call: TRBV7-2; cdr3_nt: TGTGCCAGCAGCTTTCGGGGGGAACAGCCCCAGCATTTT; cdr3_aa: CASSFRGEQPQHF
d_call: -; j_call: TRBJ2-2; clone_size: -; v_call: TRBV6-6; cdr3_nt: TGTGCCAGCAGTTACAGAAGTGGAGCGAACACCGGGGAGCTGTTTTTT; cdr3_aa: CASSYRSGANTGELFF
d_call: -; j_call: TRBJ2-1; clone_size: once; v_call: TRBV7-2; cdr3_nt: TGTGCCAGCAGCTTAACAGGAAGGCGGAACTCCTACAATGAGCAGTTCTTC; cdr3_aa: CASSLTGRRNSYNEQFF
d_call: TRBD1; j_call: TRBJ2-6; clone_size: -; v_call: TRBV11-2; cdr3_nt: TGTGCCAGCAGCTTAACCCCGACAGGGGTGGATCTAGGGGCCAACGTCCTGACTTTC; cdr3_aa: CASSLTPTGVDLGANVLTF
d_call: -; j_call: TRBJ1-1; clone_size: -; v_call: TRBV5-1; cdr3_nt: TGCGCCAGCAGCACCTCAGGGGCGCCCACTGAAGCTTTCTTT; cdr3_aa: CASSTSGAPTEAFF
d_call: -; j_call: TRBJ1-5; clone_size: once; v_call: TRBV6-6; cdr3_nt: TGTGCCAGCAGTGATGGGACAAGAGGCAATCAGCCCCAGCATTTT; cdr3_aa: CASSDGTRGNQPQHF
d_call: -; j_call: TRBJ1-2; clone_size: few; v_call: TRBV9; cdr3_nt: TGTGCCAGCAGCGTAGGTTCAGGGGTCTATGGCTACACCTTC; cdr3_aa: CASSVGSGVYGYTF
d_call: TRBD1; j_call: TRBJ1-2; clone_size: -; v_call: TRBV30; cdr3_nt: TGTGCCTGGAGTGTAACCGGGGACAGGGGCCCTACAACTAACTATGGCTACACCTTC; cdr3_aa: CAWSVTGDRGPTTNYGYTF
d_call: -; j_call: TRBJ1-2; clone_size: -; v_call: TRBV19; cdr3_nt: TGTGCCAGTAGTATTCTTGGGGACGGCTACACCTTC; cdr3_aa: CASSILGDGYTF
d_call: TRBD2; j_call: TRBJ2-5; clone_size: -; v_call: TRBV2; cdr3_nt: TGTGCCAGCAGTAAGGGACTAGCGGGGGGGCAAGAGACCCAGTACTTC; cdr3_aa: CASSKGLAGGQETQYF
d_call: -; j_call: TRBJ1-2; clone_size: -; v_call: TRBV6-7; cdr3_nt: TGTGCCAGCAGTTACTTGATCTGGAGAAACCTCTATGGCTACACCTTC; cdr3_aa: CASSYLIWRNLYGYTF
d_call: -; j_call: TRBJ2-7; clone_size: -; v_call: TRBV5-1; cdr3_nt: TGCGCCAGCAGCTTGGGGGACGTTTACTACGAGCAGTACTTC; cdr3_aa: CASSLGDVYYEQYF
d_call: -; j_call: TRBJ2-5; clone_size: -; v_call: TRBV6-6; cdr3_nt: TGTGCCAGCAGTTACTCCGCTGAGACCCAGTACTTC; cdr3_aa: CASSYSAETQYF
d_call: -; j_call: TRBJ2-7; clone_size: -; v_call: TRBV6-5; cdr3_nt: TGTGCCAGCAGTTACTCGACTCAGGTCGGCGCGGGGGAGCAGTACTTC; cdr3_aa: CASSYSTQVGAGEQYF
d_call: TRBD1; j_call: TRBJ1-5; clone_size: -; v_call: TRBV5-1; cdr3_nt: TGCGCCAGCAGCACCCGGACAGGGCCCTCGTCTAGCAATCAGCCCCAGCATTTT; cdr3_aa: CASSTRTGPSSSNQPQHF
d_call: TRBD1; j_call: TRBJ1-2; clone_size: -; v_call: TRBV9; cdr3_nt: TGTGCCAGCAGCTTAGGGACAGGGAACTATGGCTACACCTTC; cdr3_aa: CASSLGTGNYGYTF
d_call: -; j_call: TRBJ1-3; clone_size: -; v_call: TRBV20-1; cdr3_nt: TGCAGTGCTAGTCCTGGAAACACCATATATTTT; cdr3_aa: CSASPGNTIYF
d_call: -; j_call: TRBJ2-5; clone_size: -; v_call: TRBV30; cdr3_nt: TGTGCCTGGAGTGTACCCGGTCCGCTGGTGGAGACCCAGTACTTC; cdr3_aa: CAWSVPGPLVETQYF
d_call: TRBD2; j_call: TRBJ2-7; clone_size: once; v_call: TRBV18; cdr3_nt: TGTGCCAGCTCACCACTCGGGCCTAGCGGGAGCCCGGGCGAGCAGTACTTC; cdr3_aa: CASSPLGPSGSPGEQYF
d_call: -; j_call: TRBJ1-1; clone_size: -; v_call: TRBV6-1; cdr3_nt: TGTGCCAGCAGTGAAGCGCGGAAAGCAAACACTGAAGCTTTCTTT; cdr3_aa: CASSEARKANTEAFF
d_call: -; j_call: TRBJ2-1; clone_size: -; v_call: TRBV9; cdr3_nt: TGTGCCAGCAGCGTAGCTCCCGGAGATTTATACAATGAGCAGTTCTTC; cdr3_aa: CASSVAPGDLYNEQFF
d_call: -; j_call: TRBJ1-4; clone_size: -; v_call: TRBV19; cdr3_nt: TGTGCCAGTAGTACCGAGTTGAATGAAAAACTGTTTTTT; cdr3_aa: CASSTELNEKLFF
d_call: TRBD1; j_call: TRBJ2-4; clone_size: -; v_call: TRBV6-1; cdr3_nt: TGTGCCAGCAGTGAAGTGGGCGGGACAGGTAGACACATTCAGTACTTC; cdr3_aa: CASSEVGGTGRHIQYF
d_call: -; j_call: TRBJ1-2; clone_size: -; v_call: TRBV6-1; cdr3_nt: TGTGCCAGCAGTGACGGCAGGGGTAACTATGGCTACACCTTC; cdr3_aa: CASSDGRGNYGYTF
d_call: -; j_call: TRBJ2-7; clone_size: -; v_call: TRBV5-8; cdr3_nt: TGTGCCAGCAGCCCGGATGACATAGACGAGCAGTACTTC; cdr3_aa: CASSPDDIDEQYF
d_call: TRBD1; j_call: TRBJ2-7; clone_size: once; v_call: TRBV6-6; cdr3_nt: TGTGCCAGCAGTTACTCGAAAGGACAGGGGTCCTACGAGCAGTACTTC; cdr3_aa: CASSYSKGQGSYEQYF
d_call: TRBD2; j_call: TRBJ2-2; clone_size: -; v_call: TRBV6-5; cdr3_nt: TGTGCCAGCAGTTCGACTAGCGGGGGAGGTACCGGGGAGCTGTTTTTT; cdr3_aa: CASSSTSGGGTGELFF
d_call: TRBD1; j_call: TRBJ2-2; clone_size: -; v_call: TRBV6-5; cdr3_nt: TGTGCCAGCGGGGTGGACAGGATCCCCGGGGAGCTGTTTTTT; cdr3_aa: CASGVDRIPGELFF
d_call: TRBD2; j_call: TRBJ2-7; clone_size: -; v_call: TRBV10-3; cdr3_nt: TGTGCCACCCAAAGAGGACTAGCGGACACCTACGAGCAGTACTTC; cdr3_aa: CATQRGLADTYEQYF
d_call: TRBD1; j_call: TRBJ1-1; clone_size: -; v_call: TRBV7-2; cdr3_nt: TGTGCCAGCAGCGTAAGTGGGACAGGGGGCCTGGGTGAAGCTTTCTTT; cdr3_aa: CASSVSGTGGLGEAFF
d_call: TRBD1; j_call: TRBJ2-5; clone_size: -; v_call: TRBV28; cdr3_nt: TGTGCCAGCAGTTTAGTTGGACAGGCCAAAAAAGAGACCCAGTACTTC; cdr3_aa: CASSLVGQAKKETQYF
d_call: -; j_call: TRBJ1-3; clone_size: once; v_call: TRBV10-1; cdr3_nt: TGCGCCAGCAGGAATGCCGGGATGGGAAACACCATATATTTT; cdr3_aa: CASRNAGMGNTIYF
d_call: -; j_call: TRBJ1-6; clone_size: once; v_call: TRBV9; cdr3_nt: TGTGCCAGCAGCGTAGCCCAGGGGCCCGCCCTCCACTTT; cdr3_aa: CASSVAQGPALHF
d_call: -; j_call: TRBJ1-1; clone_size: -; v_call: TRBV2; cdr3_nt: TGTGCCGGAGTAGGACAGATGAACACTGAAGCTTTCTTT; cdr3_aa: CAGVGQMNTEAFF
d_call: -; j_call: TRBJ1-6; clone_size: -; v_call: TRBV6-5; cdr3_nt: TGTGCCAGCAGTTACTCTTGGACGGCTAATAATTCACCCCTCCACTTT; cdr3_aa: CASSYSWTANNSPLHF
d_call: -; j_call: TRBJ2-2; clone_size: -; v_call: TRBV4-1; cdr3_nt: TGCGCCAGCAGCCAAGGGGCAGGGTTAGTCGGGGAGCTGTTTTTT; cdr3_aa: CASSQGAGLVGELFF
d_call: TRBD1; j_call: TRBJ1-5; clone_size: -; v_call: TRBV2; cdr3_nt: TGTGCCAGCGGGAGGACAGGGAGTTATCAGCCCCAGCATTTT; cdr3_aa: CASGRTGSYQPQHF
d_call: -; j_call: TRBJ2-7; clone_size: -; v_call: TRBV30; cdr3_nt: TGTGCCTGGAGTGTACTCAGCTACGAGCAGTACTTC; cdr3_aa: CAWSVLSYEQYF
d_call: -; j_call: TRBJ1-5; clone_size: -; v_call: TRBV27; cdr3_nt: TGTGCCAGCAGCCCGGACAAGCCCCAGCATTTT; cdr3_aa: CASSPDKPQHF
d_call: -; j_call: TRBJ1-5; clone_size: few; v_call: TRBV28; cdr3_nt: TGTGCCAGCAGTTCCGGTCAGCCCCAGCATTTT; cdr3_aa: CASSSGQPQHF
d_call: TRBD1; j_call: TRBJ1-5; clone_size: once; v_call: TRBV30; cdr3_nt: TGTGCCTGGAGTGTGGGAGCAGGGGGAACTCAGCCCCAGCATTTT; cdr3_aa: CAWSVGAGGTQPQHF